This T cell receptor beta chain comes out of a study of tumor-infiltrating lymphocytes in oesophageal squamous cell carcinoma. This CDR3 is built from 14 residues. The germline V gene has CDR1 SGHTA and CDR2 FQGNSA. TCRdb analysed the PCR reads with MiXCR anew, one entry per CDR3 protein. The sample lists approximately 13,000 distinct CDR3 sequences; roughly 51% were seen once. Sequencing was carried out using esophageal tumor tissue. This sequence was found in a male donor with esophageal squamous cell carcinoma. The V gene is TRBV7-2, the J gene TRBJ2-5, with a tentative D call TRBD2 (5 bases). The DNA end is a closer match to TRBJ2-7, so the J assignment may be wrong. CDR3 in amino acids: CASSLRAVTYEQYF. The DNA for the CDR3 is TGTGCCAGCAGCTTGAGGGCAGTGACCTACGAGCAGTACTTC.